Detailed here is one T cell receptor beta chain. Germline-derived CDR1 and CDR2 are SGHVS and FNYEAQ. The V end lost 4 bases, the J end lost 0 bases, and 19 bases lay between the germline ends. The CDR3 consists of 18 residues. TCRdb keeps only in-frame clones here, not all; method: immunoSEQ multiplex PCR. The table records some 150,000 clones, approximately 89% of them present only once. This sample stems from a study of cytomegalovirus exposure and HLA in healthy donors. The clonotype was recovered from a man between 18 and 35 years old in good health and CMV-seronegative. J is TRBJ2-4 and V is TRBV7-6, with TRBD1 as a possible D gene (5 bases). Material: PBMCs. The CDR3 here is CASSSIPGSMGAKNIQYF. DNA of the CDR3: TGTGCCAGCAGCTCCATCCCAGGGTCGATGGGAGCCAAAAACATTCAGTACTTC.